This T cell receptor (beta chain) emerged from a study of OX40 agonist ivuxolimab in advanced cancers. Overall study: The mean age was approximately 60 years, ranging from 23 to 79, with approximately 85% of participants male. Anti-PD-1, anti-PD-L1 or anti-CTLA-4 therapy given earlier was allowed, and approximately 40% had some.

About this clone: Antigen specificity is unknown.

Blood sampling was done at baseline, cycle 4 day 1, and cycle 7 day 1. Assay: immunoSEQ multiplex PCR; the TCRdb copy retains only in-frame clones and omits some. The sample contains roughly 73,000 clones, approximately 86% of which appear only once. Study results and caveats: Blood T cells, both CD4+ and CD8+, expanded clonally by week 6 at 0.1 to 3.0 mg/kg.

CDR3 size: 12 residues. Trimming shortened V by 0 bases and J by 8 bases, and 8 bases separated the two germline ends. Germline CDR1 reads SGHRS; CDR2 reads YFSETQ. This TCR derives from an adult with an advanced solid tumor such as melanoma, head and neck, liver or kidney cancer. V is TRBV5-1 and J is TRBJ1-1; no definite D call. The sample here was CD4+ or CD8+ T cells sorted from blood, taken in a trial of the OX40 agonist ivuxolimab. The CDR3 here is CASSLVDGEAFF. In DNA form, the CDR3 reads TGCGCCAGCAGCTTGGTGGACGGGGAAGCTTTCTTT.